This TCR beta chain came from a study of shared clonotypes between healthy human individuals. Germline V gene lookup returns CDR1 WNHNN and CDR2 SYGVQD (reference sequence). V was trimmed by 6 bases and J by 2 bases, leaving 11 bases between them. CDR3 length: 13 amino acids. The donor cohort consisted entirely of Caucasian adults residing in Nashville, Tennessee. The assay was immunoSEQ multiplex PCR, and TCRdb's table has in-frame clones only and misses some. The data hold some 2,500,000 clones, with just under 95% observed a single time. The rearrangement joins TRBV10-1 to TRBJ2-7; D is possibly TRBD1 or TRBD2 (5 bases each). The TCR comes from a man aged 18 to 30 in good health. Some clones in this sample may be carry-over from other donors' samples. The sequenced sample consisted of naive CD4+ T cells from PBMCs. Stated subset: CD45RA+ positively selected. This CDR3 reads CASRGDGAYEQYF. The CDR3 nucleotides are TGCGCCAGCAGGGGGGACGGAGCCTACGAGCAGTACTTC.